This T cell receptor beta chain was documented in a study of blood T cells in healthy people across ages. Study-level points and caveats: Naive CD4+ cell counts and diversity both ran higher in long-lived than in aged donors. Unsorted PBMCs blocked a conclusive comparison of naive and antigen-experienced cells. Naive T cell percentage strongly correlated with TCR beta diversity.

Then a second PCR, running about 7 to 11 cycles, was carried out with a sample-barcoded 5' primer and a J-beta primer mix. TCRdb reanalysed the 5' RACE reads using MiXCR and keeps one entry per CDR3 protein. The sample records 1.5 million to 2 million distinct CDR3 sequences, roughly 27% being singletons. V trimming: 2 bases; J trimming: 6 bases; junction bases outside the gene matches: 6. The germline V gene has CDR1 SGHRS and CDR2 YFSETQ. This CDR3 contains 15 residues. In this sample, this clonotype turned up a few times. Its target is not known. The sequenced sample was blood. The source is a woman in her 30s in good health. This chain joins TRBV5-1 and TRBJ2-2; 8 nucleotides line up with TRBD2. The CDR3 DNA sequence: TGCGCCAGCAGCTTTGTAGCGGGGTCTTCCGGGGAGCTGTTTTTT. This encodes CASSFVAGSSGELFF.